One and the same sample provided the 4 T cell receptor beta chains below, sequenced in a study of blood T cell repertoires in COVID-19. TCRdb keeps only in-frame clones here, not all; method: immunoSEQ multiplex PCR. Here the sample spans 150,000 to 200,000 clones, roughly nine tenths being singletons. Sequences were obtained from peripheral blood. Source of these receptors: a man aged 55 to 70 with active or convalescent COVID-19.

This clone was seen more than once but under ten times. The rearrangement uses TRBV20-1 and TRBJ2-5, with D possibly matching TRBD1 (7 bases). CDR3 length equals 17 residues. The ends were cut back, 3 bases at V and 1 base at J, with 21 bases in the middle. The V gene's germline CDR1 is DFQATT and CDR2 SNEGSKA (reference sequence). The CDR3 bases are TGCAGTGCTAGTGCCTCCAGGGGGGCTCCATCCCAAGAGACCCAGTACTTC. It encodes CSASASRGAPSQETQYF.

This chain uses TRBV24-1 with TRBJ2-3; 13 nucleotides agree with TRBD2. The CDR3 has 17 amino acids. Germline V gene data show CDR1 as KGHDR and CDR2 as SFDVKD. The J segment lost 0 bases and the V segment lost 5 bases, leaving 4 bases of the junction unmatched. The DNA for the CDR3 is TGTGCCACCAGTGTGACTAGCGGGGGGCCTAGCACAGATACGCAGTATTTT. Its protein product is CATSVTSGGPSTDTQYF.

The chain is built from TRBV6-1 and TRBJ1-5; D may be TRBD1 (5 bases). Germline assignment: CDR1 MNHNS and CDR2 SASEGT. V was trimmed by 0 bases and J by 2 bases, leaving 11 bases between them. CDR3 size: 16 residues. The DNA of the CDR3 is TGTGCCAGCAGTGAAGCTCCGGGAGGGGGCAATCAGCCCCAGCATTTT. Protein sequence: CASSEAPGGGNQPQHF.

J is TRBJ1-4 and V is TRBV19, with TRBD1 identical over 9 bases. The CDR3 sequence is 15 residues long. The junction had 6 bases not matched to a gene; V was cut back by 2 bases and J by 8 bases. The V gene's germline CDR1 is LNHDA and CDR2 SQIVND (reference sequence). DNA of the CDR3: TGTGCCAGTAGTATAACCGGGACAGGGAAAGAAAAACTGTTTTTT. Translated, it gives CASSITGTGKEKLFF.